This T cell receptor beta chain was sequenced for a study of cytomegalovirus exposure and HLA in healthy donors. Overall study context: An earlier analysis found some 100 million unique TCR beta sequences from around 180 million T cells. Study results and limitations: In an earlier analysis, productive rearrangement rates for most beta V segments clustered near 87% or 30%. TRBV6-2, TRBV6-3 and some other V segments were unresolvable in 87-base-pair reads. Apart from CMV serostatus, no immune exposure information was available.

As for this clone: The target antigen is unknown.

Vbeta (60) and Jbeta (13) primers were used in the PCR. Some clones are missing from TCRdb's copy, which holds only in-frame ones; the method was immunoSEQ multiplex PCR. The table shows under 200,000 clones, with around 79% occurring only once. V lost 5 bases and J lost 5, with 13 bases in between. The CDR3 runs 15 residues. From germline, CDR1 is MNHNY and CDR2 SVGAGI (reference sequence). The chain is built from TRBV6-6 and TRBJ1-6; perhaps TRBD1 as D (6 bases). Material for sequencing was PBMCs. The clonotype comes from a woman aged 50 to 65 in good health and CMV-seronegative. CDR3 DNA sequence: TGTGCCAGCAGTACAGGGAACCCTAATAATTCACCCCTCCACTTT. Translation gives CASSTGNPNNSPLHF.